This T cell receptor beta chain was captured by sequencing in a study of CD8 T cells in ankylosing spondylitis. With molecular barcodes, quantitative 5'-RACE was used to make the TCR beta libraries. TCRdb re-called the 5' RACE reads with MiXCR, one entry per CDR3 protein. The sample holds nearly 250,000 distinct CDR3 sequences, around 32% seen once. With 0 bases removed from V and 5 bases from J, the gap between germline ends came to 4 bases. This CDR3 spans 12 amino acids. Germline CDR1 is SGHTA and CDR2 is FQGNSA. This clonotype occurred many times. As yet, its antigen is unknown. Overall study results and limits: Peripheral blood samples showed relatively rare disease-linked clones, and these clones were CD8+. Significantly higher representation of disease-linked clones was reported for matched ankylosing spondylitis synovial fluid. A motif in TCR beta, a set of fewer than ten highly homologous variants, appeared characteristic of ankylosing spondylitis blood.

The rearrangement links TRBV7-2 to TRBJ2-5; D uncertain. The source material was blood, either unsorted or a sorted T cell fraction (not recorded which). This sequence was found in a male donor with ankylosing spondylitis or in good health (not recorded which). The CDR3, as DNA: TGTGCCAGCAGCTTAGCCAGGGAGACCCAGTACTTC. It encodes CASSLARETQYF.